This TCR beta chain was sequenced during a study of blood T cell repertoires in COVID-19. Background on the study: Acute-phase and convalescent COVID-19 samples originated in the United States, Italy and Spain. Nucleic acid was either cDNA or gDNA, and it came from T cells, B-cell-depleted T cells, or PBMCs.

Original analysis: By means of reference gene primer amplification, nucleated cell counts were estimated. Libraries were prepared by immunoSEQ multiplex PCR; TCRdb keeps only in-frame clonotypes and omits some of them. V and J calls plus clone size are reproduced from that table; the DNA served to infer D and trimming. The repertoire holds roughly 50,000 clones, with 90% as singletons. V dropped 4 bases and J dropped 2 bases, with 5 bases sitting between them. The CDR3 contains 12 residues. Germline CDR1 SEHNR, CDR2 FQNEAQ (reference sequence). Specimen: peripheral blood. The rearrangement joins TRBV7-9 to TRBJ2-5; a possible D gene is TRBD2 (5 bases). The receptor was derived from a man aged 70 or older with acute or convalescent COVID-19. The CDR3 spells CASSSGQETQYF. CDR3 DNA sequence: TGTGCCAGCAGCTCGGGACAAGAGACCCAGTACTTC.